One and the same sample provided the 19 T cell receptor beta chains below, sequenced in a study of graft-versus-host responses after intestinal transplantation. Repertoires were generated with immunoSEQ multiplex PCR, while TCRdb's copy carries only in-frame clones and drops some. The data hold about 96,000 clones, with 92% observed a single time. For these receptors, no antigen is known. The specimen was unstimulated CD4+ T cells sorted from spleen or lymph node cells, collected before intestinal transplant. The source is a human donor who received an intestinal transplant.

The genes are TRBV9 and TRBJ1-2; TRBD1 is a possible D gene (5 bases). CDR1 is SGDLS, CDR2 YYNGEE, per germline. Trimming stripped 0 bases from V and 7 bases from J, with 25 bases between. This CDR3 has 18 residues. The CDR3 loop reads CASSVDSGLVVSGGGYTF. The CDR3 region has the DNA TGTGCCAGCAGCGTAGACTCCGGTCTTGTCGTTTCGGGGGGTGGCTACACCTTC.

CDR3 nucleotides: TGTGCCAGCAGCCAGTCATCGGACAGGAGCCACTCCAGCCCACAGTTCTTC. It encodes CASSQSSDRSHSSPQFF. The chain recombines TRBV4-2 with TRBJ2-1; 7 bases are shared with TRBD1. This CDR3 has 17 amino acids. Germline CDR1 LGHNA, CDR2 YNFKEQ. V shed 3 bases, J shed 13 bases, and the junction held 21 bases outside the gene matches.

Here the CDR3 DNA reads TGCGCCAGCAGCCAAGAACGGGGTCGTGAGCAGTTCTTC. Its translation is CASSQERGREQFF. The gene calls are TRBV4-1 and TRBJ2-1, with D possibly matching TRBD2 (5 bases). Between the trimmed V and J ends, which lost 0 bases and 9 bases, there was a span of 9 bases. Per germline, CDR1 MGHRA and CDR2 YSYEKL. The CDR3 totals 13 residues.

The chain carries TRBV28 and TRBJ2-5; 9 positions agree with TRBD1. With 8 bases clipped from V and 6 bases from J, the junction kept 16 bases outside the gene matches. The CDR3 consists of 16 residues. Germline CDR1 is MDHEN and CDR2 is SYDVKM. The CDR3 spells CASETTGTGRLQTQYF. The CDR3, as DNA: TGTGCCAGCGAGACGACCGGGACAGGGAGGTTACAGACCCAGTACTTC.

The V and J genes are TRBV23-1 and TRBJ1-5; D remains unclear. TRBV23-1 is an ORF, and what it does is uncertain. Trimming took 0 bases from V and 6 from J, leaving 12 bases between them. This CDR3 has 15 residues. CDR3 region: CASSQSSGGGQPQHF. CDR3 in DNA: TGCGCCAGCAGTCAATCCTCCGGTGGTGGTCAGCCCCAGCATTTT.

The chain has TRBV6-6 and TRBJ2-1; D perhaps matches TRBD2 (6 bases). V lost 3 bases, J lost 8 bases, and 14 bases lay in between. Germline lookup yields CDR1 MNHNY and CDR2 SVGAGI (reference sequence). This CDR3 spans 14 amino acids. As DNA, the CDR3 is TGTGCCAGCAGTTATTGTCGGGAGTCCTATGAGCAGTTCTTC. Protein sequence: CASSYCRESYEQFF.

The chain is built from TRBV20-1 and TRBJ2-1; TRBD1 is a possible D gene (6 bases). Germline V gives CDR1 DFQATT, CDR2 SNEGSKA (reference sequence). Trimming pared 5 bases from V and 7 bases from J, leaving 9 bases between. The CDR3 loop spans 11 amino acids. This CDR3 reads CSASDRNEQFF. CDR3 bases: TGCAGTGCTTCCGACAGGAATGAGCAGTTCTTC.

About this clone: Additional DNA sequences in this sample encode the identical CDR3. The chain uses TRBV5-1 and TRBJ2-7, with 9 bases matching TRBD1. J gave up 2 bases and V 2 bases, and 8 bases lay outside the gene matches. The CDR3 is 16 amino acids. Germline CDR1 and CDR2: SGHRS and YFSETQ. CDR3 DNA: TGCGCCAGCAGCTTTGAAATGGGACAGGGAGCCTACGAGCAGTACTTC. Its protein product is CASSFEMGQGAYEQYF.

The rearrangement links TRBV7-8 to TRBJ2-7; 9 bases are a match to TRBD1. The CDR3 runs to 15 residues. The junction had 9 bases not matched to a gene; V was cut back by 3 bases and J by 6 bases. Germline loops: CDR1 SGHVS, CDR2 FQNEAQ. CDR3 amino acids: CASSLTGTGSLEQYF. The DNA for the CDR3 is TGTGCCAGCAGCTTGACCGGGACAGGGAGTCTCGAGCAGTACTTC.

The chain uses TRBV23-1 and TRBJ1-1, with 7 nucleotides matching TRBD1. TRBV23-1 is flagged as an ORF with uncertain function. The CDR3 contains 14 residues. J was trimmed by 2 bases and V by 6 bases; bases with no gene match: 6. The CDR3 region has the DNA TGCGCCAGCAGCCGACAGGGACCCAACACTGAAGCTTTCTTT. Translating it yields CASSRQGPNTEAFF.

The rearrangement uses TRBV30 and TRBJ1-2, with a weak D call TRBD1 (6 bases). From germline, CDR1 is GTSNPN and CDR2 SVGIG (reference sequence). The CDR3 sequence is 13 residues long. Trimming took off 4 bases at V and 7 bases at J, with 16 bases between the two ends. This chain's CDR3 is CAWTTSRDIGYTF. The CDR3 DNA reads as TGTGCCTGGACTACCTCCCGGGACATTGGCTACACCTTC.

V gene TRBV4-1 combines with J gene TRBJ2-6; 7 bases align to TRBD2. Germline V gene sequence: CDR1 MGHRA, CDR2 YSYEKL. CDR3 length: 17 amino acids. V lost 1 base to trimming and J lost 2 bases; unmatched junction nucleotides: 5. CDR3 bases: TGCGCCAGCAGCCAAGCGGACGGGGGGACTGGGGCCAACGTCCTGACTTTC. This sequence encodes CASSQADGGTGANVLTF.

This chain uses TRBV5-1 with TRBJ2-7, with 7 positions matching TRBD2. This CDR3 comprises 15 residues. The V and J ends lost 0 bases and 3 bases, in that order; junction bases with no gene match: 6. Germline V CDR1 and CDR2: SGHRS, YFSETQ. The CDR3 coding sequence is TGCGCCAGCAGCTTGGTTCCGGGAGGTCGCTACGAGCAGTACTTC. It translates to CASSLVPGGRYEQYF.

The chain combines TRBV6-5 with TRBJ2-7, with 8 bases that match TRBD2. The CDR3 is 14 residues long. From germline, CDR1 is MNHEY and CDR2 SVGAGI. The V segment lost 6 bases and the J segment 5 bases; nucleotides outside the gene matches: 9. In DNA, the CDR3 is TGTGCCAGCAGGTCCAGCGGGAGCTACAACGAGCAGTACTTC. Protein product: CASRSSGSYNEQYF.

The DNA of the CDR3 is TGTGCCTGGAGTGTACGTCTGGACAGGGTCCAGTGGGTGATCGGGGAGCTGTTTTTT. Translation: CAWSVRLDRVQWVIGELFF. This sequence joins TRBV30 and TRBJ2-2, with 8 bases aligning to TRBD1. Germline V lookup: CDR1 GTSNPN, CDR2 SVGIG (reference sequence). With 0 bases clipped from V and 7 bases from J, the junction kept 19 bases outside the gene matches. The CDR3 sequence is 19 residues long.

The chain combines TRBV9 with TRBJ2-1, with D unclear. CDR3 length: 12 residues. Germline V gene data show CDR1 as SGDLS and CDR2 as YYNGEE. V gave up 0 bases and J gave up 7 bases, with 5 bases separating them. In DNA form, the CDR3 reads TGTGCCAGCAGCGTAGGAGAAAATGAGCAGTTCTTC. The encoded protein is CASSVGENEQFF.

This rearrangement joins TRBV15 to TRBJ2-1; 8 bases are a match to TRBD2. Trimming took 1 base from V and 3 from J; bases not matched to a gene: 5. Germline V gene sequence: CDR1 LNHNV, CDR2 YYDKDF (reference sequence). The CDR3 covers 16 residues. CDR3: CATSRGASGGYNEQFF. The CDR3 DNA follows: TGTGCCACCAGCAGAGGTGCGAGCGGGGGCTACAATGAGCAGTTCTTC.

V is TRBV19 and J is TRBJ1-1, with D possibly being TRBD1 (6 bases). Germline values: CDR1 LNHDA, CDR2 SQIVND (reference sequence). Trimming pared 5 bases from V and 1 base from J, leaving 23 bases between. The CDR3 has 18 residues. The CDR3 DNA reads TGTGCCAGTAGTTCCCCCAGAGGGGCGGGGGCCCAGAACACTGAAGCTTTCTTT. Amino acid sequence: CASSSPRGAGAQNTEAFF.

CDR3 sequence: CATSRVQGQRNTIYF. CDR3 nucleotides: TGTGCCACCAGCAGAGTACAGGGGCAAAGAAACACCATATATTTT. The chain carries TRBV15 and TRBJ1-3; 7 bases agree with TRBD1. This CDR3 spans 15 amino acids. Looked up from germline, CDR1 is LNHNV and CDR2 is YYDKDF (reference sequence). J gave up 5 bases and V 1 base, and 5 bases lay outside the gene matches.